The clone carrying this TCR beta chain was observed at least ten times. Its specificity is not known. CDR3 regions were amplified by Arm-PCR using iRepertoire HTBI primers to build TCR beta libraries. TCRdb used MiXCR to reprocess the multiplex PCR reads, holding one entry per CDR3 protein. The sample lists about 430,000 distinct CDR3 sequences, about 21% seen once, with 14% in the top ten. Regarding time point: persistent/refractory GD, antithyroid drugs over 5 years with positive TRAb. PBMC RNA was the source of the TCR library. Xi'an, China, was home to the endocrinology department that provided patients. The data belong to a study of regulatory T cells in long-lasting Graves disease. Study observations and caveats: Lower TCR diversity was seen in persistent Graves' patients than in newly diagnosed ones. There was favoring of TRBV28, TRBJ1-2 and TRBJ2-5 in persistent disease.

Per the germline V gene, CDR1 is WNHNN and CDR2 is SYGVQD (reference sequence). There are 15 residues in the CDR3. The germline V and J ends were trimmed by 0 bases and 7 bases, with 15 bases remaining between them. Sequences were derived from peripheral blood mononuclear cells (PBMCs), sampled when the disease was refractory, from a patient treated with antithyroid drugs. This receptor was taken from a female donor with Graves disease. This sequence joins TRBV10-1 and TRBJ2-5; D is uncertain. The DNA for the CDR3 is TGCGCCAGCAGTGAGTCTAGGACCCCCCTGGCGACCCAGTACTTC. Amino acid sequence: CASSESRTPLATQYF.